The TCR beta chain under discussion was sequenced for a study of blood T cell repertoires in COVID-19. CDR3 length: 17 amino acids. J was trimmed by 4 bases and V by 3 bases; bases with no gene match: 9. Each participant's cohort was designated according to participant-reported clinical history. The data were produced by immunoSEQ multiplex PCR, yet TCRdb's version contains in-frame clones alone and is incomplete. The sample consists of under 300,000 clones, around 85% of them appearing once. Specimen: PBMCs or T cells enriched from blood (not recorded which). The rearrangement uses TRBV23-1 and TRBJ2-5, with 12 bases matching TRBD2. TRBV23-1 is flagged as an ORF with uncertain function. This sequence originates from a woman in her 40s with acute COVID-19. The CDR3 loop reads CASSHVASGRGRETQYF. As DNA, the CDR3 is TGCGCCAGCAGTCATGTGGCTAGCGGGAGGGGAAGAGAGACCCAGTACTTC.